Sequencing of this T cell receptor (beta chain) was carried out in a study of blood T cell repertoires in COVID-19. About the research overall: The origin of the acute and convalescent COVID-19 samples was the United States, Italy and Spain. T cells, B-cell-depleted T cells, or PBMCs supplied cDNA or gDNA.

The trim removed 3 bases at V and 4 bases at J, leaving 2 bases unmatched. Germline V gene lookup returns CDR1 SGHTA and CDR2 FQGNSA. The CDR3 loop spans 14 amino acids. Source study methods: Nucleated cell number was recorded as an estimate derived from reference gene primer amplification. Some clones are missing from TCRdb's copy, which holds only in-frame ones; the method was immunoSEQ multiplex PCR. The V and J calls and clone size were taken over from that table, and D and trimming were inferred from the DNA. The sample consists of nearly 300,000 clones, about nine tenths of them appearing once.

V and J are TRBV7-2 and TRBJ1-4, with 7 nucleotides matching TRBD1. The sample taken for sequencing was peripheral blood. The TCR originated in a woman aged 25-40 years who had recovered from COVID-19. The CDR3 loop is CASSFTGVNEKLFF. CDR3 DNA sequence: TGTGCCAGCAGCTTCACAGGGGTTAATGAAAAACTGTTTTTT. Filled out from reference TRBV7-2 and TRBJ1-4, the complete variable domain reads GAGVSQSPSNKVTEKGKDVELRCDPISGHTALYWYRQSLGQGLEFLIYFQGNSAPDKSGLPSDRFSAERTGGSVSTLTIQRTQQEDSAVYLCASSFTGVNEKLFFGSGTQLSVL.